Listed below are T cell receptor beta chains from one sample, sequenced in a study of blood T cell repertoires in COVID-19. Assay used: immunoSEQ multiplex PCR; TCRdb lists only in-frame clones, some missing. The sample shows roughly 87,000 clones, 70% to 85% of them seen only once. Sequencing was carried out using peripheral blood. The receptor set was obtained from a woman aged 80 or over with COVID-19, enrolled during active disease. Both conserved end residues are part of each CDR3. The D gene is left open where the match is weak. Clone sizes are given selectively: once, few, many, or a class where the clone is expanded.

V gene,D gene,J gene,clone size,CDR3 protein,CDR3 DNA
TRBV12-3/TRBV12-4,TRBD1,TRBJ2-7,.,CASRGQGSVGQYF,TGTGCCAGCAGGGGACAGGGATCGGTGGGGCAGTACTTC
TRBV7-8,TRBD2,TRBJ2-1,.,CASSQRSGGGSNEQFF,TGTGCCAGCAGCCAAAGGAGCGGGGGTGGATCCAATGAGCAGTTCTTC
TRBV9,TRBD1,TRBJ1-6,.,CASSVPGQGDSPLHF,TGTGCCAGCAGCGTACCCGGACAGGGTGATTCACCCCTCCACTTT
TRBV5-1,.,TRBJ1-4,.,CASSLAGVLGNEKLFF,TGCGCCAGCAGCTTGGCCGGGGTACTGGGGAATGAAAAACTGTTTTTT
TRBV7-9,TRBD1,TRBJ1-2,.,CASSLAGQAIYGYTF,TGTGCCAGCAGCTTAGCGGGACAGGCGATCTATGGCTACACCTTC
TRBV19,.,TRBJ2-1,.,CASSIHTGTYNEQFF,TGTGCCAGTAGTATTCATACGGGAACCTACAATGAGCAGTTCTTC
TRBV5-5,.,TRBJ2-6,.,CASSLLGGALSGANVLTF,TGTGCCAGCAGCTTGCTTGGCGGGGCGCTCTCTGGGGCCAACGTCCTGACTTTC
TRBV7-2,TRBD2,TRBJ2-4,.,CASSFSGRSQNIQYF,TGTGCCAGCAGCTTTAGCGGGAGGAGTCAAAACATTCAGTACTTC
TRBV12-3/TRBV12-4,.,TRBJ1-2,.,CASSLAQGYGYTF,TGTGCCAGCAGTTTAGCGCAGGGGTATGGCTACACCTTC
TRBV5-4,TRBD1,TRBJ2-6,.,CASSSGTGVGANVLTF,TGTGCCAGCAGCTCGGGTACAGGGGTTGGGGCCAACGTCCTGACTTTC
TRBV7-9,TRBD2,TRBJ2-3,.,CASSLGAGGFTDTQYF,TGTGCCAGCAGCTTAGGTGCGGGGGGATTCACAGATACGCAGTATTTT
TRBV5-1,TRBD2,TRBJ2-5,.,CASSLTSGSETQYF,TGCGCCAGCAGCTTGACTAGCGGGAGTGAGACCCAGTACTTC
TRBV6-2/TRBV6-3,TRBD1,TRBJ2-3,.,CASSYPDRADTQYF,TGTGCCAGCAGTTACCCTGACAGGGCAGATACGCAGTATTTT
TRBV27,TRBD1,TRBJ2-5,.,CASSFNRGGSSTQYF,TGTGCCAGCAGCTTTAACAGGGGTGGGAGTTCGACCCAGTACTTC
TRBV5-1,.,TRBJ2-6,.,CASSSTLSGANVLTF,TGCGCCAGCAGCTCTACCCTCTCTGGGGCCAACGTCCTGACTTTC
TRBV7-2,TRBD2,TRBJ2-7,once,CASSQSWTSGIKYF,TGTGCCAGCAGCCAGAGCTGGACTAGCGGCATAAAGTACTTC
TRBV7-9,.,TRBJ1-2,.,CASSLVDTGYTF,TGTGCCAGCAGCTTGGTAGATACGGGCTACACCTTC
TRBV9,TRBD2,TRBJ2-4,.,CASSAGASGAAKNIQYF,TGTGCCAGCAGCGCCGGGGCTAGCGGGGCGGCAAAAAACATTCAGTACTTC
TRBV5-4,.,TRBJ1-2,.,CASSAGGAVSYGYTF,TGTGCCAGCAGCGCAGGCGGGGCCGTTTCCTATGGCTACACCTTC
TRBV6-5,.,TRBJ2-1,.,CASTYEGRAGNEQFF,TGTGCCAGCACTTACGAAGGACGGGCGGGCAATGAGCAGTTCTTC
TRBV7-2,.,TRBJ2-7,.,CASSPQASDYEQYF,TGTGCCAGCAGTCCCCAGGCTAGCGACTACGAGCAGTACTTC
TRBV6-5,.,TRBJ2-7,.,CASSYVPSSYEQYF,TGTGCCAGCAGTTACGTCCCGAGCTCCTACGAGCAGTACTTC
TRBV18,.,TRBJ1-2,.,CASSPSGNGYTF,TGTGCCAGCTCACCTTCAGGGAATGGCTACACCTTC
TRBV7-9,TRBD1,TRBJ1-4,.,CASSHRGLGEKLFF,TGTGCCAGCAGCCACAGGGGGCTAGGTGAAAAACTGTTTTTT
TRBV6-1,.,TRBJ1-5,once,CASSDRFGQPQHF,TGTGCCAGCAGTGACAGGTTTGGACAGCCCCAGCATTTT
TRBV9,.,TRBJ2-7,.,CASSVASGTYEQYF,TGTGCCAGCAGCGTAGCGAGCGGTACCTACGAGCAGTACTTC
TRBV5-4,.,TRBJ2-7,.,CASSLSGQTYEQYF,TGTGCCAGCAGCTTAAGCGGGCAGACCTACGAGCAGTACTTC
TRBV3-1/TRBV3-2,TRBD2,TRBJ2-1,.,CASSQVIAGAPDDNEQFF,TGTGCCAGCAGCCAAGTAATAGCGGGGGCCCCCGATGATAATGAGCAGTTCTTC
TRBV30,TRBD1,TRBJ1-3,.,CAWTRDRVGGNTIYF,TGTGCCTGGACCAGGGACAGGGTTGGTGGAAACACCATATATTTT
TRBV5-1,TRBD1,TRBJ2-1,.,CASSSLTGTGGFYEQFF,TGCGCCAGCAGCTCCTTAACCGGGACAGGGGGTTTTTATGAGCAGTTCTTC
TRBV18,TRBD2,TRBJ2-1,.,CASSPQHSGSSYNEQFF,TGTGCCAGCTCACCGCAACATAGCGGGAGCTCCTACAATGAGCAGTTCTTC
TRBV28,TRBD2,TRBJ2-5,.,CASSSSGGVGETQYF,TGTGCCAGCAGTTCATCGGGGGGGGTGGGAGAGACCCAGTACTTC
TRBV2,TRBD1,TRBJ1-2,.,CASSLNRGPTYGYTF,TGTGCCAGCAGCTTAAACAGGGGGCCGACTTATGGCTACACCTTC
TRBV5-6,.,TRBJ2-4,.,CASSLVAASIQYF,TGTGCCAGCAGCTTGGTAGCGGCGAGCATTCAGTACTTC
TRBV5-5,TRBD1,TRBJ2-7,once,CASSSPGQGAHEQYF,TGTGCCAGCAGCTCTCCGGGACAGGGGGCCCACGAGCAGTACTTC
TRBV11-2,.,TRBJ2-1,.,CASRRDMGEQFF,TGTGCCAGCAGGAGGGATATGGGCGAGCAGTTCTTC
TRBV19,.,TRBJ1-3,once,CASSSADRSSGNTIYF,TGTGCCAGTAGTTCAGCCGACAGATCTTCTGGAAACACCATATATTTT
TRBV5-4,TRBD1,TRBJ1-2,.,CASSGTGGGNYGYTF,TGTGCCAGCAGCGGAACAGGGGGTGGAAACTATGGCTACACCTTC
TRBV3-1/TRBV3-2,.,TRBJ2-3,.,CASSQGPFTDTQYF,TGTGCCAGCAGCCAGGGCCCGTTCACAGATACGCAGTATTTT
TRBV6-2/TRBV6-3,TRBD2,TRBJ2-5,.,CASSYQPPSSGGPQETQYF,TGTGCCAGCAGTTACCAACCGCCGTCTAGCGGGGGCCCCCAAGAGACCCAGTACTTC
TRBV28,.,TRBJ2-7,.,CASRGGQYEQYF,TGTGCCAGCAGGGGGGGACAGTACGAGCAGTACTTC
TRBV7-9,.,TRBJ2-7,.,CASSLSGSYEQYF,TGTGCCAGCAGCTTATCCGGGTCATACGAGCAGTACTTC
TRBV12-5,TRBD1,TRBJ2-1,few,CASGLATTHPGQGSYNEQFF,TGTGCTAGTGGTTTGGCTACGACCCACCCGGGACAGGGCTCCTACAATGAGCAGTTCTTC
TRBV20-1,.,TRBJ1-2,once,CSASIRESNGYTF,TGCAGTGCTAGTATCAGGGAATCGAATGGCTACACCTTC
TRBV6-2/TRBV6-3,.,TRBJ1-4,.,CASSQTGSEKLFF,TGTGCCAGCAGCCAGACGGGGTCTGAAAAACTGTTTTTT
TRBV7-6,.,TRBJ2-3,.,CASSRRRAGPDTQYF,TGTGCCAGCAGCCGCCGTCGCGCGGGACCCGATACGCAGTATTTT
TRBV29-1,.,TRBJ1-2,.,CSVNRVYYGYTF,TGCAGCGTCAACAGGGTTTACTATGGCTACACCTTC
TRBV21-1,.,TRBJ1-1,.,CASSTGQQNTEAFF,TGTGCCAGCAGCACCGGACAGCAGAACACTGAAGCTTTCTTT
TRBV27,TRBD1,TRBJ1-1,once,CASSPRTGTSSAEAFF,TGTGCCAGCAGTCCAAGGACAGGTACGAGCTCAGCTGAAGCTTTCTTT
TRBV5-4,.,TRBJ2-3,once,CASSLDRGSTDTQYF,TGTGCCAGCAGCTTGGATCGGGGAAGCACAGATACGCAGTATTTT